Many counts were recorded for the clone carrying this T cell receptor beta chain. Its antigen is as yet unknown. The CDR3 has 15 amino acids. Germline loops: CDR1 PRHDT, CDR2 FYEKMQ (reference sequence). V shed 6 bases and J 6 bases; nucleotides not matched to a gene: 8. This specimen belongs to a study of T cells in Graves' hyperthyroidism and ophthalmopathy. Study results and caveats: Peripheral blood also featured most of the thyroid clonotypes expanded above 0.001. In simple terms, a model built on 13 V-J features told ophthalmopathy apart from stable hyperthyroidism. Model output signaled ophthalmopathy a median approximately 6 months ahead of onset.

Diagnostic decisions used clinical symptoms, serum thyroxine and TRAb, thyroid ultrasound and orbital computed tomography. TCR beta CDR3 regions were amplified from RNA transcripts. RT-PCR in the first round (using the HTBI primer set) targeted the TCR CDR3. TCRdb re-analysed the multiplex PCR reads in MiXCR, keeping a single row per CDR3 protein. Of roughly 550,000 distinct CDR3 sequences in the sample, roughly a sixth were seen once. This TCR was sampled from a woman in her twenties or thirties with Graves' ophthalmopathy. Sequencing was done on a sample of blood. The chain employs TRBV13 and TRBJ1-4; 9 bases are shared with TRBD1. CDR3 DNA sequence: TGTGCCAGCAGAGACTCCGGGACAGGGTATGAAAAACTGTTTTTT. Its protein product is CASRDSGTGYEKLFF.